This T cell receptor beta chain was profiled in a study of early T cells in non-severe SARS-CoV-2 infection. Study information: Unsorted whole-blood RNA was sequenced in bulk, leaving chains unpaired. Notes on the study in general: Matching results from VDJdb favored anti-spike CD8 responses, leaving private and CD4 specificities undetected.

On this clonotype: The antigen is not known.

Individually, cDNA molecules had unique molecular identifiers attached to them. TCRdb analysed the 5' RACE reads with MiXCR anew, one entry per CDR3 protein. Here the sample spans about 60,000 distinct CDR3 sequences, around 11% being singletons. This TCR was recovered from an adult who was a healthcare worker with PCR-confirmed SARS-CoV-2 infection or an uninfected control (not recorded which). The sample in question was whole blood, obtained at baseline.

This chain's CDR3 is CASSLISWQSDTQYF. In DNA form, the CDR3 reads TGTGCCAGCAGCTTGATTTCCTGGCAGTCAGATACGCAGTATTTT. The chain couples TRBV5-5 to TRBJ2-3; no firm D call. Between the trimmed V and J ends, which lost 1 base and 4 bases, there was a span of 13 bases. This CDR3 spans 15 amino acids. Germline V CDR1 and CDR2: SGHKS, YYEKEE (reference sequence).